This T cell receptor (beta chain) was observed in a study of shared clonotypes between healthy human individuals. The overall study: For every donor, three CD4 naive, three CD4 memory, two CD8 naive and one CD8 memory plates were used.

Negatively enriched CD4+ T cells were divided by CD45RA into naive and memory. Profiling relied on immunoSEQ multiplex PCR, and the TCRdb table lists in-frame clones only, not all of them. The table shows 2,500,000 or so clones, with 93% occurring only once. This clonotype was obtained from a man younger than 30 in good health. Some clones in this sample may be carry-over from other donors' samples. Sequences were obtained from naive CD4+ T cells from PBMCs. Subset denoted: CD45RA+ positively selected.

The DNA of the CDR3 is TGTGCCAGCAGTCGCGACAGGGATTTGGGCATCAGAGAGACCCAGTACTTC. Its translation is CASSRDRDLGIRETQYF. The rearrangement uses TRBV27 and TRBJ2-5, with 7 positions matching TRBD1. CDR3 size: 17 residues. The germline V gene encodes CDR1 MNHEY and CDR2 SMNVEV (reference sequence). V was pared by 5 bases and J by 4 bases, with 16 bases of the junction left unmatched.